In its sample, the clone carrying this T cell receptor beta chain was seen a few times. V shed 8 bases and J 6 bases; nucleotides not matched to a gene: 7. Germline CDR1 and CDR2: SQVTM and ANQGSEA. The CDR3 has 14 amino acids. A sample-barcoded 5' primer and a J-beta primer mix were used in a second PCR of roughly 6 to 11 cycles. Each cDNA molecule was tagged by a template-switch adaptor that had 12 random nucleotides. TCRdb re-called the 5' RACE reads through MiXCR, storing one row per CDR3 protein. The sample includes 780,000 or so distinct CDR3 sequences, 25% of them seen just once. This record comes from a study of blood T cells in healthy people across ages. There were healthy Caucasian individuals from Russia, aged roughly 6 to 90, serving as donors. This same sample was also part of a study on T cells of mothers and their children. Per that study: Per mother, over 9 million TCR beta CDR3 reads were obtained; per child, around 2.9 million. The study found slightly higher but non-significant overlap in related versus unrelated mother-child pairs.

The clonotype comes from a boy between 10 and 17 years old in good health. The J gene is TRBJ2-3, the V gene TRBV29-1, with TRBD2 identical over 14 bases. Sequencing was done on a sample of blood. CDR3 protein: CSSPGLAGEDTQYF. The CDR3 DNA sequence: TGCAGCTCCCCGGGACTAGCGGGGGAGGATACGCAGTATTTT.